A single sample is the source of the 29 T cell receptor beta chains below, sequenced in a study of blood T cell repertoires in COVID-19. Method: immunoSEQ multiplex PCR; TCRdb's copy keeps in-frame clones and lacks some. Among fewer than 110,000 clones, over 85% were seen once, and the ten largest hold about 15%. Sequencing was carried out using peripheral blood. These receptors originate from a woman older than 75 in a cohort sampled during active COVID-19.

The V gene is TRBV19, the J gene TRBJ2-7, with D perhaps TRBD1 (7 bases). Trimming removed 3 bases from V and 4 bases from J, with 25 bases in between. CDR1 LNHDA and CDR2 SQIVND come from the germline V gene (reference sequence). The CDR3 loop spans 18 amino acids. CDR3 in amino acids: CASSILPRGGGGTYEQYF. For the CDR3, the DNA is TGTGCCAGTAGTATTCTTCCCCGCGGCGGAGGGGGCACTTACGAGCAGTACTTC. The complete variable domain, with remaining parts taken from reference TRBV19 and TRBJ2-7, reads DGGITQSPKYLFRKEGQNVTLSCEQNLNHDAMYWYRQDPGQGLRLIYYSQIVNDFQKGDIAEGYSVSREKKESFPLTVTSAQKNPTAFYLCASSILPRGGGGTYEQYFGPGTRLTVT.

The chain combines TRBV28 with TRBJ2-3; no clear D gene. The V end lost 2 bases, the J end lost 12 bases, and 12 bases lay between the germline ends. The CDR3 runs to 12 residues. Germline assignment: CDR1 MDHEN and CDR2 SYDVKM. Here the CDR3 DNA reads TGTGCCAGCAGTTTACATCCCGCGTTTCAGTATTTT. Its protein is CASSLHPAFQYF. The variable domain in full, with the rest retrieved from reference TRBV28 and TRBJ2-3, is DVKVTQSSRYLVKRTGEKVFLECVQDMDHENMFWYRQDPGLGLRLIYFSYDVKMKEKGDIPEGYSVSREKKERFSLILESASTNQTSMYLCASSLHPAFQYFGPGTRLTVL.

The V gene is TRBV3-1 (or the pseudogene TRBV3-2), the J gene TRBJ2-7, with D possibly TRBD2 on 5 matching bases. This CDR3 comprises 14 residues. Looked up from germline, CDR1 is LGHDT and CDR2 is YNNKEL (reference sequence). Trimming cost V 3 bases and J 2 bases, with 11 bases left between them. CDR3 protein: CASSQATGTYEQYF. The CDR3 DNA follows: TGTGCCAGCAGCCAGGCGACCGGGACCTACGAGCAGTACTTC.

This clone has only one observation. The chain couples TRBV6-5 to TRBJ1-2; D possibly corresponds to TRBD1 (5 bases). The germline CDR1 and CDR2 sequences are MNHEY and SVGAGI. The CDR3 length is 13 residues. Deletions cut 6 bases from V and 8 bases from J, with 16 bases between. The CDR3 region is CASSPGTPDGYTF. CDR3 nucleotides: TGTGCCAGCAGCCCCGGGACTCCGGACGGCTACACCTTC.

The rearrangement uses TRBV6-5 and TRBJ1-5, with D possibly matching TRBD1 (5 bases). The CDR3 consists of 13 residues. CDR1 is MNHEY, CDR2 SVGAGI, per germline. V shed 11 bases and J shed 1 base, with 12 bases lying between them. CDR3 in amino acids: CAGPGSSNQPQHF. CDR3 in DNA: TGTGCCGGACCAGGGTCGAGCAATCAGCCCCAGCATTTT.

The J gene is TRBJ1-5, the V gene TRBV6-2 or TRBV6-3, with 12 positions matching TRBD1. This CDR3 spans 17 amino acids. CDR1 and CDR2 from the germline V gene are MNHEY and SVGEGT. Trimming took 6 bases from V and 3 from J; bases not matched to a gene: 9. The CDR3 reads CASSLSGTGGPNQPQHF. CDR3 DNA sequence: TGTGCCAGCAGCCTATCCGGGACAGGGGGCCCCAATCAGCCCCAGCATTTT.

In its sample, this clone was seen once. The chain joins TRBV18 to TRBJ2-3; 12 positions agree with TRBD2. The germline V gene has CDR1 KGHSH and CDR2 LQKENI. V was pared by 6 bases and J by 3 bases, with 4 bases of the junction left unmatched. The CDR3 covers 15 residues. In nucleotides, the CDR3 is TGTGCCAGCTCGCAACTAGCGGGGGGTACAGATACGCAGTATTTT. It encodes CASSQLAGGTDTQYF.

The V call is TRBV6-5, the J call TRBJ2-7; D gene ambiguous. The V gene's germline CDR1 is MNHEY and CDR2 SVGAGI. This CDR3 region has 14 residues. The ends were cut back, 5 bases at V and 0 bases at J, with 11 bases in the middle. Written as DNA, the CDR3 is TGTGCCAGCAGTCGAGGCCCGAGCTCCTACGAGCAGTACTTC. Protein sequence: CASSRGPSSYEQYF.

V usage is TRBV6-5 and J usage is TRBJ1-2, with 7 bases that match TRBD1. The CDR3 loop spans 13 amino acids. Trimming removed 6 bases from V and 6 bases from J; junction bases left unmatched: 7. In germline, CDR1 is MNHEY, CDR2 SVGAGI. CDR3 DNA: TGTGCCAGCAGAGATACAGGGGAGGATGGCTACACCTTC. It is translated as CASRDTGEDGYTF.

The chain joins TRBV5-1 to TRBJ2-3; 8 bases fit TRBD2. Germline V CDR1 and CDR2: SGHRS, YFSETQ. Trimming cost V 1 base and J 3 bases; bases outside gene matches: 4. The CDR3 spans 15 residues. Written as DNA, the CDR3 is TGCGCCAGCAGCTTGAGTAAGCGGGAGACAGATACGCAGTATTTT. It specifies CASSLSKRETDTQYF.

This clone has only one observation. The J gene is TRBJ1-1, the V gene TRBV21-1; TRBD1, the table's D call, was not compared with the DNA. TRBV21-1 is a pseudogene locus. The CDR3 spans 16 residues. This CDR3 is CASSNCPGTRNTEAFF. The CDR3 coding sequence is TGTGCCAGCAGCAACTGCCCCGGGACAAGGAACACTGAAGCTTTCTTT.

The V call is TRBV6-5, the J call TRBJ2-3; 7 bases are a match to TRBD2. CDR1 and CDR2 (germline): MNHEY, SVGAGI. The CDR3 sequence is 13 residues long. The V gene end was trimmed by 6 bases and the J gene end by 5 bases; junction bases not matched to a gene: 5. CDR3 nucleotides: TGTGCCAGCAGAGGGACGGGGGGAGATACGCAGTATTTT. Its translation is CASRGTGGDTQYF.

This clone appeared once. V usage is TRBV7-3 and J usage is TRBJ1-1; unclear D gene. Per the germline V gene, CDR1 is SGHTA and CDR2 is FQGTGA. There are 13 residues in the CDR3. The V gene lost 4 bases and the J gene lost 8 bases, with 14 bases spanning the gap. Here the CDR3 DNA reads TGTGCCAGCAGCTCTTCTTGGGAGGCGGAAGCTTTCTTT. Translating it yields CASSSSWEAEAFF.

This chain uses TRBV6-5 with TRBJ2-3; possible D gene TRBD1, 6 bases. With 0 bases removed from V and 6 bases from J, the gap between germline ends came to 16 bases. Per germline, CDR1 MNHEY and CDR2 SVGAGI. The CDR3 is 16 residues long. Written as DNA, the CDR3 is TGTGCCAGCAGTTACTCCGGGACATTTCAGGGGGATACGCAGTATTTT. Its translation: CASSYSGTFQGDTQYF.

This chain connects TRBV5-1 to TRBJ2-1, with 9 nucleotides matching TRBD1. The V and J ends lost 4 bases and 3 bases, in that order; junction bases with no gene match: 2. In germline, CDR1 is SGHRS, CDR2 YFSETQ. The CDR3 runs to 14 residues. CDR3 region: CASSDRGGYNEQFF. In DNA form, the CDR3 reads TGCGCCAGCAGCGACAGGGGGGGCTACAATGAGCAGTTCTTC.

The chain recombines TRBV27 with TRBJ1-1, with TRBD1 matching 12 bases. Germline loops: CDR1 MNHEY, CDR2 SMNVEV (reference sequence). The V and J ends lost 2 bases and 1 base, in that order; junction bases with no gene match: 17. The CDR3 length is 21 residues. CDR3 DNA: TGTGCCAGCAGTTTAGGACCGGGACAGGGGGCGATGGGGGGAGCGAACACTGAAGCTTTCTTT. Its translation is CASSLGPGQGAMGGANTEAFF.

The chain carries TRBV3-1 (or the pseudogene TRBV3-2) and TRBJ1-2; possible D gene TRBD1, 5 bases. The CDR3 has 15 amino acids. Germline V CDR1 and CDR2: LGHDT, YNNKEL (reference sequence). V was trimmed by 4 bases and J by 5 bases, leaving 17 bases between them. CDR3 in amino acids: CASSPRDFSGYGYTF. In nucleotides, the CDR3 is TGTGCCAGCAGCCCCCGGGACTTCTCCGGGTATGGCTACACCTTC.

This rearrangement joins TRBV3-1 (or the pseudogene TRBV3-2) to TRBJ1-6, with D possibly matching TRBD1 (5 bases). The CDR3 has 13 amino acids. V lost 3 bases and J 9 bases, leaving 9 bases between the germline ends. The germline V gene encodes CDR1 LGHDT and CDR2 YNNKEL (reference sequence). CDR3 in DNA: TGTGCCAGCAGCCAGGGGCGGGGTTCACCCCTCCACTTT. This translates into CASSQGRGSPLHF.

The chain combines TRBV24-1 with TRBJ2-1, with TRBD2 identical over 11 bases. This CDR3 comprises 15 residues. The germline V gene encodes CDR1 KGHDR and CDR2 SFDVKD. V dropped 9 bases and J dropped 5; count of bases not matched to a gene: 8. The CDR3 nucleotides read TGTGCCACCCAGACTAGCGGGAACGTGGACAATGAGCAGTTCTTC. Amino acids: CATQTSGNVDNEQFF.

This chain joins TRBV18 and TRBJ1-1; the D gene is possibly TRBD1 (6 bases). The CDR3 spans 13 residues. The germline gives CDR1 KGHSH, CDR2 LQKENI. Trimming removed 3 bases at V and 4 bases at J, with 9 bases between. CDR3 in amino acids: CASSPGQTTEAFF. In DNA, the CDR3 is TGTGCCAGCTCACCCGGACAGACCACTGAAGCTTTCTTT.

The chain employs TRBV5-1 and TRBJ2-5, with D possibly matching TRBD2 (5 bases). Germline CDR1 and CDR2: SGHRS and YFSETQ. The V end was cut by 4 bases, the J end by 4 bases, with 11 bases between. The CDR3 is 13 residues long. The CDR3 DNA sequence: TGCGCCAGCAGCGCCTCGGGGTTAGAGACCCAGTACTTC. Translation gives CASSASGLETQYF.

The DNA for the CDR3 is TGTGCCAGCAGTTCCGGGACAACCTATGGCTACACCTTC. Amino acids: CASSSGTTYGYTF. The V and J genes are TRBV28 and TRBJ1-2; a weak D match, TRBD1 (6 bases). Per germline, CDR1 MDHEN and CDR2 SYDVKM. The length of the CDR3 is 13 residues. V lost 4 bases and J lost 4, with 10 bases in between.

The chain employs TRBV5-1 and TRBJ2-7; 9 bases map to TRBD1. V trimming: 4 bases; J trimming: 5 bases; junction bases outside the gene matches: 4. The CDR3 has 13 amino acids. Per germline, CDR1 SGHRS and CDR2 YFSETQ. The CDR3 here is CASSQRTGDEQYF. CDR3 DNA sequence: TGCGCCAGCAGCCAACGGACAGGGGACGAGCAGTACTTC.

V and J are TRBV7-2 and TRBJ2-5, with 7 bases identical to TRBD1. Germline-derived CDR1 and CDR2 are SGHTA and FQGNSA. The junction had 10 bases not matched to a gene; V was cut back by 10 bases and J by 5 bases. The CDR3 loop spans 13 amino acids. This chain's CDR3 is CATKQGRWETQYF. The CDR3 DNA follows: TGTGCCACCAAACAGGGGCGGTGGGAGACCCAGTACTTC.

The V gene is TRBV3-1 (or the pseudogene TRBV3-2), the J gene TRBJ2-7, with 10 bases that match TRBD2. The trim removed 1 base at V and 2 bases at J, leaving 5 bases unmatched. The CDR3 runs 16 residues. The germline V gene has CDR1 LGHDT and CDR2 YNNKEL (reference sequence). The CDR3 reads CASSQGLLAGAYEQYF. The CDR3 DNA is TGTGCCAGCAGCCAAGGGTTGCTAGCGGGGGCCTACGAGCAGTACTTC.

The CDR3 is CASSQAGSGVLGNEQFF. The CDR3 coding sequence is TGTGCCAGCAGCCAAGCGGGGAGCGGGGTACTCGGCAATGAGCAGTTCTTC. The chain links TRBV3-1 (or the pseudogene TRBV3-2) to TRBJ2-1; the match to TRBD2 covers 7 bases. Trimming cost V 1 base and J 6 bases; bases outside gene matches: 12. Germline values: CDR1 LGHDT, CDR2 YNNKEL (reference sequence). The CDR3 runs 17 residues.

J is TRBJ2-5 and V is TRBV10-2; TRBD2 matches 8 bases. From germline, CDR1 is WSHSY and CDR2 SAAADI. The CDR3 totals 18 residues. The V gene end was trimmed by 0 bases and the J gene end by 5 bases; junction bases not matched to a gene: 14. The CDR3 reads CASSESLIAGIGRETQYF. The CDR3 DNA is TGCGCCAGCAGTGAGTCGTTGATAGCGGGAATAGGGAGGGAGACCCAGTACTTC.

V is TRBV10-3 and J is TRBJ2-2; the D gene is possibly TRBD1 (5 bases). The CDR3 covers 14 residues. Trimming took off 7 bases at V and 1 base at J, with 10 bases between the two ends. Germline V lookup: CDR1 ENHRY, CDR2 SYGVKD. The CDR3 region is CAIKGYENTGELFF. The DNA for the CDR3 is TGTGCCATCAAGGGGTACGAGAACACCGGGGAGCTGTTTTTT.

This chain joins TRBV28 and TRBJ1-1, with D unresolved. There are 16 residues in the CDR3. The germline gives CDR1 MDHEN, CDR2 SYDVKM. The V end was cut by 4 bases, the J end by 0 bases, with 15 bases between. The CDR3 sequence is CASSSYYDGLNTEAFF. Here the CDR3 DNA reads TGTGCCAGCAGTTCCTACTACGACGGATTGAACACTGAAGCTTTCTTT.